A selection of T cell receptor beta chains follows, all from one sample in a study of CD4 T cell repertoires in COVID-19. The assay was immunoSEQ multiplex PCR, and TCRdb's table has in-frame clones only and misses some. The sample has 60,000 to 90,000 clones, around four fifths seen once; the top ten hold 0.45% to 0.7%. Specimen: CD4+ T cells from peripheral blood, collected after recovery from COVID-19. The receptors were sampled from a human donor who had COVID-19. The CDR3 runs from the conserved cysteine through the conserved F or W. The order of the fields is V gene, J gene, D gene, CDR3 DNA, CDR3 protein. A D gene is named only where the DNA matches it firmly.

>TRBV19|TRBJ1-5|NA
TGTGCCAGTAGTTCGGGTGGGGCCGGCAGGAGCAATCAGCCCCAGCATTTT
CASSSGGAGRSNQPQHF
>TRBV27|TRBJ1-3|NA
TGTGCCAGCAGTCCAGGGAGGGGAAACACCATATATTTT
CASSPGRGNTIYF
>TRBV18|TRBJ2-2|NA
TGTGCCAGCTCCCACGACATCGCGAACACCGGGGAGCTGTTTTTT
CASSHDIANTGELFF
>TRBV30|TRBJ1-5|TRBD1
TGTGCCTGGAGTTTCCCGGACAGGGAAGGTCAGCCCCAGCATTTT
CAWSFPDREGQPQHF
>TRBV4-1|TRBJ2-1|TRBD2
TGCGCCAGCAGCGCGGGACTAGCGGGGGCCGCTAGCTCCTACAATGAGCAGTTCTTC
CASSAGLAGAASSYNEQFF
>TRBV28|TRBJ1-1|NA
TGTGCCAGCAGAATCGGGATTTCGGAAGCTTTCTTT
CASRIGISEAFF
>TRBV3-1/TRBV3-2|TRBJ2-7|NA
TGTGCCAGCAGCCAAAGAGCATACGAGCAGTACTTC
CASSQRAYEQYF
>TRBV15|TRBJ1-3|NA
TGTGCCACCAGCCCCCGGGGGCTGGAAGGAAACACCATATATTTT
CATSPRGLEGNTIYF
>TRBV6-5|TRBJ2-7|TRBD1
TGTGCCAGTACAGGGGACCTATACGAGCAGTACTTC
CASTGDLYEQYF
>TRBV28|TRBJ1-2|NA
TGTGCCAGCATGGTAGGCAGAGCATATGGCTACACCTTC
CASMVGRAYGYTF
>TRBV5-1|TRBJ2-5|NA
TGCGCCAGCAGTTCATCAGAGACCCAGTACTTC
CASSSSETQYF
>TRBV5-4|TRBJ2-3|NA
TGTGCCAGCAGCTTGGCCGCGGGACGGACAGATACGCAGTATTTT
CASSLAAGRTDTQYF
>TRBV19|TRBJ2-7|NA
TGTGCCAGTAGTATATCCAGGGTCGACGAGCAGTACTTC
CASSISRVDEQYF
>TRBV5-6|TRBJ1-3|TRBD1
TGTGCCAGCAGCTCGCGGGACAGAATGTTAAACACCATATATTTT
CASSSRDRMLNTIYF
>TRBV11-2|TRBJ1-1|TRBD1
TGTGCCAGCGGCCGGACAGGGACTGAAGCTTTCTTT
CASGRTGTEAFF
>TRBV19|TRBJ1-2|NA
TGTGCCAGTAGTATGGCAACGGGGGCTGGCTACACCTTC
CASSMATGAGYTF
>TRBV27|TRBJ1-4|NA
TGTGCCAGCAGCCCCCCGGGGGTACTAGAAAAACTGTTTTTT
CASSPPGVLEKLFF